This TCR beta chain emerged from a study of cytomegalovirus exposure and HLA in healthy donors. Study-level points and caveats: For most subjects, TCR beta sequences were reported to predict HLA-A and HLA-B alleles with accuracy.

Vbeta (60) and Jbeta (13) primers were used in the PCR. Produced via immunoSEQ multiplex PCR; TCRdb's table is partial and in-frame only. The sample includes around 100,000 clones, 80% to 90% of them seen just once. The CDR3 spans 13 residues. Trimming removed 3 bases at V and 0 bases at J, with 4 bases between. Worth noting for this clone: Its antigen is unidentified.

The chain uses TRBV23-1 and TRBJ2-3; D is unresolved. TRBV23-1 belongs to the ORF category, with a function that is uncertain. The clonotype was recovered from a man aged 25 to 45 in good health and CMV-seropositive. The sequenced sample consisted of PBMCs. CDR3 nucleotides: TGCGCCAGCAGTCACCCTAGCACAGATACGCAGTATTTT. Translated, it gives CASSHPSTDTQYF.